These 11 T cell receptor beta chains came from one sample sequenced in a study of T cells in Graves' hyperthyroidism and ophthalmopathy. Regions amplified from RNA transcripts were the TCR beta CDR3 regions. A set of HTBI primers served as the primers for a first-round RT-PCR of the TCR CDR3. TCRdb fed the multiplex PCR reads into MiXCR, producing one record per CDR3 protein. Of hundreds of thousands of distinct CDR3 sequences listed, under 60% are singletons. Sequences were obtained from peripheral blood or thyroid tissue (not recorded which). These receptors came from a woman under 30 with Graves' hyperthyroidism.

This clonotype was found a few times. The chain combines TRBV15 with TRBJ1-6; D is unresolved. CDR1 and CDR2 from the germline V gene are LNHNV and YYDKDF (reference sequence). The CDR3 has 13 residues. V lost 1 base and J lost 9, with 7 bases in between. CDR3 DNA sequence: TGTGCCACCAGCAGAGGGACGGGTTCACCCCTCCACTTT. As protein: CATSRGTGSPLHF.

There are a few counts of this clonotype. A much larger clone lies one base from this, so it may be a read error. This chain uses TRBV25-1 with TRBJ1-2, with D uncertain. This CDR3 is 14 amino acids long. V was trimmed by 2 bases and J by 6 bases, leaving 13 bases between them. Germline V gene sequence: CDR1 MGHDK, CDR2 SYGVNS. CDR3 coding DNA: TGTGCCAGCAGTGAAAGTCGGCAGTCCAATGGCTACACCTTC. The encoded protein is CASSESRQSNGYTF.

The chain couples TRBV7-6 to TRBJ1-1; D unresolved. The germline V and J ends were trimmed by 0 bases and 0 bases, with 8 bases remaining between them. This CDR3 has 15 residues. The germline V gene encodes CDR1 SGHVS and CDR2 FNYEAQ. The CDR3 protein is CASSLAWTVNTEAFF. The CDR3 nucleotides read TGTGCCAGCAGCTTAGCCTGGACCGTGAACACTGAAGCTTTCTTT.

The V and J genes are TRBV5-1 and TRBJ2-5; D is possibly TRBD1 (6 bases). The CDR3 is made up of 14 amino acids. Trimming shortened V by 1 base and J by 5 bases, and 12 bases separated the two germline ends. Germline V CDR1 and CDR2: SGHRS, YFSETQ. DNA of the CDR3: TGCGCCAGCAGCTTGCCGGACAGAGAGGAGACCCAGTACTTC. It specifies CASSLPDREETQYF.

This clonotype was found many times. The rearrangement joins TRBV20-1 to TRBJ1-1; possible D gene TRBD1, 6 bases. The CDR3 runs 12 residues. The germline gives CDR1 DFQATT, CDR2 SNEGSKA (reference sequence). Trimming removed 3 bases at V and 3 bases at J, with 8 bases between. The CDR3 region is CSARHRDTEAFF. As DNA, the CDR3 is TGCAGTGCTAGGCACAGGGACACTGAAGCTTTCTTT.

Concerning this clonotype: A much larger clone is a single base away; this may be a read error. The chain combines TRBV7-2 with TRBJ1-4; the D is unclear. The CDR3 is 13 residues long. The V gene's germline CDR1 is SGHTA and CDR2 FQGNSA. CDR3 region: CASSLNWNERLFF. The DNA of the CDR3 is TGTGCCAGCAGCTTAAACTGGAATGAAAGACTGTTTTTT. Complete variable domain (other parts from reference TRBV7-2 and TRBJ1-4): GAGVSQSPSNKVTEKGKDVELRCDPISGHTALYWYRQSLGQGLEFLIYFQGNSAPDKSGLPSDRFSAERTGGSVSTLTIQRTQQEDSAVYLCASSLNWNERLFFGSGTQLSVL.

Note on this clonotype: A single base separates this from a much larger clone, so it may be a read error. This sequence joins TRBV24-1 and TRBJ1-5, with a weak D call TRBD1 (6 bases). Trimming shortened V by 4 bases and J by 4 bases, and 10 bases separated the two germline ends. The V gene's germline CDR1 is KGHDR and CDR2 SFDVKD. CDR3 length: 14 residues. CDR3 sequence reads: CATSEIGGNQPQHF. The CDR3 nucleotides are TGTGCCACCAGTGAAATAGGGGGTAATCAGCCCCAGCATTTT.

This chain uses TRBV20-1 with TRBJ2-2, with TRBD2 matching 8 bases. Germline V CDR1 and CDR2: DFQATT, SNEGSKA (reference sequence). There are 15 residues in the CDR3. Unmatched junction bases numbered 8, after V lost 2 bases and J lost 6 bases. In nucleotides, the CDR3 is TGCAGTGCTAGACCCGCGGGACTAGGGGCCGGGGAGCTGTTTTTT. Amino acids: CSARPAGLGAGELFF.

This clonotype appeared a few times. The chain uses TRBV7-2 and TRBJ2-7; 7 nucleotides align to TRBD2. V shed 3 bases and J 0 bases; nucleotides not matched to a gene: 2. The CDR3 contains 14 residues. Germline lookup yields CDR1 SGHTA and CDR2 FQGNSA. The CDR3 reads CASSFGGGSYEQYF. The CDR3 nucleotides read TGTGCCAGCAGCTTTGGCGGGGGCTCCTACGAGCAGTACTTC.

In DNA form, the CDR3 reads TGTGCCAGCAGTTACCTGGGCCAAGAGACCCAGTACTTC. Protein product: CASSYLGQETQYF. The V call is TRBV6-6, the J call TRBJ2-5, with D hard to call. The length of the CDR3 is 13 residues. V shed 2 bases and J shed 1 base, with 5 bases lying between them. CDR1 and CDR2 (germline): MNHNY, SVGAGI (reference sequence).

This clonotype was seen many times. The chain combines TRBV19 with TRBJ2-2; tentatively, D is TRBD2 (5 bases). Looked up from germline, CDR1 is LNHDA and CDR2 is SQIVND (reference sequence). The CDR3 has 17 residues. V was clipped by 7 bases and J by 4 bases, with 22 bases between them. The CDR3 loop is CASTLAPPGGSTGELFF. For the CDR3, the DNA is TGTGCCAGTACCCTGGCCCCCCCGGGTGGGAGCACCGGGGAGCTGTTTTTT.